The clone carrying this T cell receptor (beta chain) was seen a single time. Its antigen is unidentified. The sample comes from a study of T cell responses to AZD1222 COVID-19 vaccine. Study conclusions and caveats: Repertoires were collected only later (after the peak T cell response had occurred). Regions 160-218 and 743-854 dominated among vaccine-associated CD4 TCRs spanning spike.

TCRdb's copy holds only in-frame clones and misses some; the assay was immunoSEQ multiplex PCR. The sample lists 100,000 to 120,000 clones, about 95% seen once, with about 3% in the top ten. V shed 0 bases and J shed 0 bases, with 9 bases lying between them. The germline gives CDR1 SGHRS, CDR2 YFSETQ. The CDR3 totals 15 residues. This sequence was found in an adult who received the AZD1222 COVID-19 vaccine. The specimen comprised peripheral blood, sampled 28 days after the second AZD1222 dose. The V and J genes are TRBV5-1 and TRBJ1-1; no reliable D call. CDR3 nucleotide sequence: TGCGCCAGCAGCTTGGGGAGGATAATGAACACTGAAGCTTTCTTT. As protein: CASSLGRIMNTEAFF. Full variable domain (outside the CDR3, taken from reference TRBV5-1 and TRBJ1-1): KAGVTQTPRYLIKTRGQQVTLSCSPISGHRSVSWYQQTPGQGLQFLFEYFSETQRNKGNFPGRFSGRQFSNSRSEMNVSTLELGDSALYLCASSLGRIMNTEAFFGQGTRLTVV.